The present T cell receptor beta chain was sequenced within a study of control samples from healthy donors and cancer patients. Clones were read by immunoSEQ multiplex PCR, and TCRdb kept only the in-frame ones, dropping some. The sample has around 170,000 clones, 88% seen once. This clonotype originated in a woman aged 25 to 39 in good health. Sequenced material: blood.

The CDR3 DNA reads as TGTGCCAGCAGCCTCCACCAATTCACCTACGAGCAGTACGTC. Translation gives CASSLHQFTYEQYV. J is TRBJ2-7 and V is TRBV5-6; D remains unclear. The CDR3 runs 14 residues. The germline V and J ends were trimmed by 4 bases and 2 bases, with 13 bases remaining between them. Germline V CDR1 and CDR2: SGHDT, YYEEEE.